This T cell receptor (beta chain) was found in a study of regulatory T cells (dated by TCRdb to 2016 to 2019). Broadly, across the study: The study compared T-cell receptor beta repertoires of sorted regulatory, conventional CD4+ and CD8+ T cells between CD3G-deficient patients and healthy controls. Findings and caveats that apply to the study as a whole: In patients, repertoires had restricted unique TRB V-J pairs and skewed V and J gene usage, with regulatory T cells showing the most marked changes. Hydrophobic residues at CDR3 positions 6 and 7 were enriched in conventional CD4+ T cells from CD3G-deficient patients, which suggests more self-reactive specificities.

Every CD3G-deficient patient showed evidence of autoimmunity, and the autoimmunity was more severe in two of the patients. At testing, patients were between 2 and 39 years old and showed lower naive and higher memory CD4+ and CD8+ T-cell proportions. CD4+ cells were FACS-sorted into CD25-high CD127-low regulatory T cells and CD25-low CD127-high conventional CD4+ T cells. Roughly 6 individuals with CD3G deficiency were included in the patient group. Patient samples and clinical data were obtained from an international physician network spanning the United States, Europe and Asia. Peripheral blood mononuclear cells were isolated by Ficoll density separation. About this clone: Its antigen is still unknown. No much larger clone is present one base from it, and per-base qualities are unavailable.

The multiplex PCR used 52 forward TRBV primers and 13 reverse TRBJ primers, with assay-based and computational corrections for amplification bias. Within the immunoSEQ assay, multiplex PCR amplified rearranged TRB loci from genomic DNA. An Illumina HiSeq platform was used to sequence the TRB amplicons. Turning to the authors' computational methods: Custom algorithms error-filtered the raw sequences and aligned them to reference gene sequences, after which the immunoSEQ online tools were used for analysis. Productive and nonproductive TRB rearrangement frequencies were evaluated among both unique and total sequences. For TRB CDR3 positions 6 and 7, hydrophobicity together with amino acid composition served as the basis for assessing self-reactivity potential. Prism software was used to run t tests, Mann-Whitney tests or two-way ANOVA for comparisons between groups. Imported from immuneACCESS, the table was reduced by TCRdb to in-frame sequences with V and J called. These copies leave out some clones; in studies compared against another copy, an unresolved V gene accounts for under half, and the cause of the remainder is not known. V, J and clone size derive from that table, while D and trimming were established from the DNA sequence. Present in this sample are about 17,000 clones, 80% to 90% of which were seen just once. The top ten clonotypes cover around 8.6% of the sample.

From cysteine to phenylalanine, the CDR3 is 12 amino acids long. Only CDR3 DNA is held: 36 bases, read in frame from base 1. Per the germline V gene (reference sequence), GTSNPN is the CDR1 and SVGIG is the CDR2. The trim is 4 bases for V and 8 bases for J, with a gap of 14 bases between the germline ends. The source is a person in their twenties or thirties with CD3G deficiency. The rearrangement combines TRBV30 with TRBJ1-2; no D gene call is confident. Source material: conventional CD4+ T cells sorted from blood. Here is the DNA: TGTGCCTGGAACCGTCGGCATGAAGGCTACACCTTC. This gives the protein CAWNRRHEGYTF.